The 22 T cell receptor beta chains in this list originate from one sample, sequenced in a study of shared clonotypes between healthy human individuals. TCRdb's copy holds only in-frame clones and misses some; the assay was immunoSEQ multiplex PCR. Of over 400,000 clones in the sample, approximately 81% were seen once. Sequencing was performed on PBMCs. These receptors all come from a woman in her thirties or forties in good health. Some clones in this sample may be carry-over from other donors' samples.

The J gene is TRBJ2-1, the V gene TRBV4-1; no firm D call. This CDR3 spans 13 amino acids. The V gene's germline CDR1 is MGHRA and CDR2 YSYEKL. V gave up 0 bases and J gave up 8 bases, with 8 bases separating them. CDR3 coding DNA: TGCGCCAGCAGCCAAGATCTTGGGCATGAGCAGTTCTTC. It codes for CASSQDLGHEQFF.

This clone was seen once. The chain's CDR3 is CASSSVTDTQYF. In DNA, the CDR3 is TGTGCCAGCAGCTCCGTAACAGATACGCAGTATTTT. This chain links TRBV7-9 with TRBJ2-3, with D unresolved. Germline assignment: CDR1 SEHNR and CDR2 FQNEAQ (reference sequence). The germline V and J ends were trimmed by 4 bases and 3 bases, with 5 bases remaining between them. The CDR3 consists of 12 residues. Supplemented by reference TRBV7-9 and TRBJ2-3, the full variable domain reads DTGVSQNPRHKITKRGQNVTFRCDPISEHNRLYWYRQTLGQGPEFLTYFQNEAQLEKSRLLSDRFSAERPKGSFSTLEIQRTEQGDSAMYLCASSSVTDTQYFGPGTRLTVL.

This clone was counted once. V gene TRBV27 combines with J gene TRBJ1-1, with 7 bases matching TRBD1. Trimming took 6 bases from V and 5 from J; bases not matched to a gene: 12. CDR1 is MNHEY and CDR2 is SMNVEV in the germline V gene (reference sequence). This CDR3 spans 15 amino acids. DNA for the CDR3: TGTGCCAGCAGCCCTAGTCAGGGGGGGTGGACTGAAGCTTTCTTT. Translated: CASSPSQGGWTEAFF.

This chain connects TRBV6-6 to TRBJ1-5; 8 nucleotides agree with TRBD1. CDR1 is MNHNY and CDR2 is SVGAGI in the germline V gene (reference sequence). The ends lost 7 bases at V and 7 bases at J; junction bases unmatched: 6. The CDR3 contains 13 residues. CDR3 nucleotides: TGTGCCAGCAATGACAGGGGCGGACAGCCCCAGCATTTT. Encoded protein: CASNDRGGQPQHF.

This clone has a single count. The chain employs TRBV11-2 and TRBJ1-4; D gene uncertain. CDR1 and CDR2 from the germline V gene are SGHAT and FQNNGV. The CDR3 is made up of 15 amino acids. Trimming took off 0 bases at V and 4 bases at J, with 9 bases between the two ends. CDR3 sequence reads: CASSLDLPVNEKLFF. The CDR3 DNA reads as TGTGCCAGCAGCTTAGATTTGCCGGTTAATGAAAAACTGTTTTTT.

The chain employs TRBV4-3 and TRBJ2-7; a weak D match, TRBD1 (6 bases). This CDR3 spans 14 amino acids. CDR1 and CDR2 from the germline V gene are LGHNA and YSLEER. Trimming removed 3 bases at V and 7 bases at J, with 16 bases between. In nucleotides, the CDR3 is TGCGCCAGCAGCCACAGGGGTCCGCCGGGGGAGCAGTACTTC. As protein: CASSHRGPPGEQYF.

The chain uses TRBV19 and TRBJ2-7; D might be TRBD1 or TRBD2, each matching 5 bases. Germline lookup yields CDR1 LNHDA and CDR2 SQIVND (reference sequence). V was clipped by 6 bases and J by 4 bases, with 25 bases between them. This CDR3 comprises 17 residues. The CDR3 DNA is TGTGCCAGTAGGCCGGGTCCGGGACCGACGAGAGAATACGAGCAGTACTTC. Translation gives CASRPGPGPTREYEQYF.

The V call is TRBV28, the J call TRBJ2-1, with D perhaps assigned TRBD1 or TRBD2 (7 bases each). CDR1 MDHEN and CDR2 SYDVKM come from the germline V gene. The CDR3 has 21 amino acids. Trimming left V 3 bases short and J 1 base short, with 28 bases between. The CDR3 DNA follows: TGTGCCAGCAGTTTCTTCGCCGGCAGGGGGGGGATTGAAGGATCCTACAATGAGCAGTTCTTC. This sequence encodes CASSFFAGRGGIEGSYNEQFF.

The rearrangement joins TRBV13 to TRBJ1-2; 7 nucleotides line up with TRBD1. Germline lookup yields CDR1 PRHDT and CDR2 FYEKMQ (reference sequence). Losses at the gene ends were 8 bases for V and 8 bases for J; bases not matched to a gene: 11. The CDR3 totals 13 residues. CDR3 amino acids: CASSGGELAGYTF. The DNA for the CDR3 is TGTGCCAGCTCAGGGGGGGAACTGGCGGGCTACACCTTC.

V gene TRBV29-1 combines with J gene TRBJ2-3, with 12 bases identical to TRBD2. Germline V gives CDR1 SQVTM, CDR2 ANQGSEA. This CDR3 is built from 16 residues. The trim removed 3 bases at V and 5 bases at J, leaving 9 bases unmatched. The CDR3 DNA reads as TGCAGCGTTGAGGGACGACTAGCGGGAGAGAGAGATACGCAGTATTTT. Protein sequence: CSVEGRLAGERDTQYF.

Notes on this clone: This likely reflects a read error, since a far larger clone is one base away. This rearrangement joins TRBV11-2 to TRBJ2-3, with 7 bases that match TRBD1. V shed 6 bases, J shed 4 bases, and the junction held 10 bases outside the gene matches. The germline CDR1 and CDR2 sequences are SGHAT and FQNNGV. There are 15 residues in the CDR3. The CDR3 loop is CASRFGTEAADTQYF. DNA of the CDR3: TGTGCCAGCAGGTTCGGGACAGAGGCGGCAGATACGCAGTATTTT.

The chain carries TRBV19 and TRBJ2-5; no clear D gene. The germline gives CDR1 LNHDA, CDR2 SQIVND (reference sequence). V lost 3 bases and J 3 bases, leaving 8 bases between the germline ends. This CDR3 contains 13 residues. The CDR3: CASSIPGEETQYF. The CDR3 DNA reads as TGTGCCAGTAGTATTCCCGGAGAAGAGACCCAGTACTTC.

V usage is TRBV28 and J usage is TRBJ2-5, with TRBD2 identical over 12 bases. Germline CDR1 reads MDHEN; CDR2 reads SYDVKM. CDR3 length: 16 amino acids. After removal of 8 bases from V and 5 bases from J, the junction contained 12 bases not matched to a gene. In DNA, the CDR3 is TGTGCCAGCTCCGGGACTAGCGGGCCCCGAGGGGAGACCCAGTACTTC. It codes for CASSGTSGPRGETQYF.

The chain links TRBV6-1 to TRBJ1-4; a possible D gene is TRBD1 (6 bases). Germline V gives CDR1 MNHNS, CDR2 SASEGT. The CDR3 has 14 amino acids. V was clipped by 1 base and J by 5 bases, with 8 bases between them. CDR3 sequence: CASSEVGGNEKLFF. Written as DNA, the CDR3 is TGTGCCAGCAGTGAAGTAGGGGGAAATGAAAAACTGTTTTTT.

The rearrangement links TRBV4-1 to TRBJ2-7; 9 bases line up with TRBD2. V shed 1 base and J 4 bases; nucleotides not matched to a gene: 5. The CDR3 runs 15 residues. The germline CDR1 and CDR2 sequences are MGHRA and YSYEKL. CDR3 DNA sequence: TGCGCCAGCAGCCAAGGGGCGGGAGGGCCTTACGAGCAGTACTTC. Protein product: CASSQGAGGPYEQYF.

The gene calls are TRBV30 and TRBJ1-1, with TRBD1 as a possible D gene (6 bases). CDR3 length equals 15 residues. Germline CDR1 reads GTSNPN; CDR2 reads SVGIG (reference sequence). Trimming took 8 bases from V and 3 from J, leaving 22 bases between them. CDR3 DNA sequence: TGTGCCGGCCAAGGGCGGGGGGCGAGATACACTGAAGCTTTCTTT. Amino acids: CAGQGRGARYTEAFF.

V usage is TRBV27 and J usage is TRBJ1-5, with TRBD1 matching over 7 bases. The CDR3 is made up of 14 amino acids. Germline loops: CDR1 MNHEY, CDR2 SMNVEV (reference sequence). V was clipped by 7 bases and J by 0 bases; unmatched bases: 3. The chain's CDR3 is CASNTGASNQPQHF. The CDR3 region has the DNA TGTGCCAGCAACACAGGGGCTAGCAATCAGCCCCAGCATTTT.

Details on this clone: A far larger clone is just one base off, so this is likely a read error. In this CDR3 the conserved last residue, phenylalanine or tryptophan, is missing, so a read error is likely. Other DNA sequences from this sample encode an identical CDR3 as well. V is TRBV29-1 and J is TRBJ2-7, with TRBD2 as a possible D gene (6 bases). Trimming stripped 3 bases from V and 2 bases from J, with 8 bases between. Germline CDR1 and CDR2: SQVTM and ANQGSEA. This CDR3 spans 12 amino acids. The CDR3 is CSVEEGPYEQYL. CDR3 nucleotide sequence: TGCAGCGTTGAGGAGGGGCCCTACGAGCAGTACCTC.

The chain carries TRBV6-5 and TRBJ2-7; 7 bases line up with TRBD1. The CDR3 is made up of 15 amino acids. V lost 5 bases, J lost 2 bases, and 9 bases stayed unmatched. Per germline, CDR1 MNHEY and CDR2 SVGAGI. In DNA, the CDR3 is TGTGCCAGCAGTCGTACCGGGACAGACCCCTACGAGCAGTACTTC. This sequence encodes CASSRTGTDPYEQYF.

The rearrangement links TRBV7-8 to TRBJ2-3; the D is unclear. V was cut by 5 bases and J by 7 bases, with 7 bases left in between. The V gene's germline CDR1 is SGHVS and CDR2 FQNEAQ. The CDR3 consists of 11 residues. The CDR3 region is CASSPSYTQYF. The CDR3 region has the DNA TGTGCCAGCAGCCCGTCTTATACGCAGTATTTT.

V usage is TRBV5-4 and J usage is TRBJ1-1, with a possible D match to TRBD1 (5 bases). The CDR3 runs to 15 residues. Per the germline V gene, CDR1 is SGHNT and CDR2 is YYREEE (reference sequence). The V gene lost 4 bases and the J gene lost 4 bases, with 17 bases spanning the gap. As DNA, the CDR3 is TGTGCCAGCAGCCAGCCTGGGACTCCGATCACTGAAGCTTTCTTT. Translating gives CASSQPGTPITEAFF.

Comments on this clone: A single base separates this from a much larger clone, so it may be a read error. This sequence joins TRBV6-4 and TRBJ2-3, with D uncertain. The CDR3 length is 14 residues. Trimming cost V 0 bases and J 4 bases, with 8 bases left between them. Germline V CDR1 and CDR2: MRHNA, SNTAGT. The CDR3 nucleotides are TGTGCCAGCAGTGACTCGGTTGAAGCAGATACGCAGTATTTT. It encodes CASSDSVEADTQYF.